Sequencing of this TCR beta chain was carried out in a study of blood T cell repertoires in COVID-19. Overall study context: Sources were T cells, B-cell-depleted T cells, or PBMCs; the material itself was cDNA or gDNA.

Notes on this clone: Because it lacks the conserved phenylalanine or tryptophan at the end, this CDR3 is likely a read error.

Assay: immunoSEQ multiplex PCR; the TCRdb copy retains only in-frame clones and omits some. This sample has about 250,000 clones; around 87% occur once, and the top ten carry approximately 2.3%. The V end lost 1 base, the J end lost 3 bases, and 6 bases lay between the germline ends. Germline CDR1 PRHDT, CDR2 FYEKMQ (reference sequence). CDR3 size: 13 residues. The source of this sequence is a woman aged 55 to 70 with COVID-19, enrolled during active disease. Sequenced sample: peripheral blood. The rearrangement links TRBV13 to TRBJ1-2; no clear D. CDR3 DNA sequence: TGTGCCAGCAGCTTAGAAGGAGACTATGGCTACACCCTC. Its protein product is CASSLEGDYGYTL.